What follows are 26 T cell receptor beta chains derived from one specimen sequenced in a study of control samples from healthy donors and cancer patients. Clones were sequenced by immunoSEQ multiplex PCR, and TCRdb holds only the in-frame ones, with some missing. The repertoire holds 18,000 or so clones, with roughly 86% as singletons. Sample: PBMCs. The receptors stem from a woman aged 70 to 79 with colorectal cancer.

Here the CDR3 reads CASSLGQGAREQYF. In DNA form, the CDR3 reads TGCGCCAGCAGCTTGGGCCAGGGGGCTAGAGAGCAGTACTTC. This chain joins TRBV5-1 and TRBJ2-7; 8 nucleotides align to TRBD1. The J segment lost 7 bases and the V segment lost 0 bases, leaving 6 bases of the junction unmatched. Germline CDR1 SGHRS, CDR2 YFSETQ. The CDR3 is 14 residues long.

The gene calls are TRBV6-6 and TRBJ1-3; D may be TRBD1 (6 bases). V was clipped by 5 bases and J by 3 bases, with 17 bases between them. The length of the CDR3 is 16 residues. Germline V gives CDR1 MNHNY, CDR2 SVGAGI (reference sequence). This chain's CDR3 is CASSPYGGRGGNTIYF. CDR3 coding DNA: TGTGCCAGCAGTCCCTATGGGGGGCGCGGTGGAAACACCATATATTTT.

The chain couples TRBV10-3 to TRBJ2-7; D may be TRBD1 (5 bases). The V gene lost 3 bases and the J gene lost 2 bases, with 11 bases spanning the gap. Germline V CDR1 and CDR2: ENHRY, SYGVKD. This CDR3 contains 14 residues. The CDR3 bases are TGTGCCATCAGTGAAAGGGGTCCTACCTACGAGCAGTACTTC. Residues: CAISERGPTYEQYF.

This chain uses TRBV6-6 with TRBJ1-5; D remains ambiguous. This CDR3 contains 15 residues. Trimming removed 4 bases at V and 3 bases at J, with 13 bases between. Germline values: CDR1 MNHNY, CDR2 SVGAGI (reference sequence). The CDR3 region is CASSFRPSPNQPQHF. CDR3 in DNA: TGTGCCAGCAGTTTCAGGCCTTCACCCAATCAGCCCCAGCATTTT.

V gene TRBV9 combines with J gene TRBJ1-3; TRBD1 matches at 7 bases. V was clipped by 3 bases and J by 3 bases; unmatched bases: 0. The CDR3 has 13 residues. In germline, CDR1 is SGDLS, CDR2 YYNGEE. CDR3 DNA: TGTGCCAGCAGCGGACAGGGTGGAAACACCATATATTTT. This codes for CASSGQGGNTIYF. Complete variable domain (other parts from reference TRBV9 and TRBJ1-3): DSGVTQTPKHLITATGQRVTLRCSPRSGDLSVYWYQQSLDQGLQFLIQYYNGEERAKGNILERFSAQQFPDLHSELNLSSLELGDSALYFCASSGQGGNTIYFGEGSWLTVV.

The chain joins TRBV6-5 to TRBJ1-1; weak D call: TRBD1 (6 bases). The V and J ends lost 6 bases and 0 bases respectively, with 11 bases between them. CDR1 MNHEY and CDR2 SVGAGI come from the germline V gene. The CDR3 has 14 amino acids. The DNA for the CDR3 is TGTGCCAGCAGAGAGGGGGGGATGAACACTGAAGCTTTCTTT. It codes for CASREGGMNTEAFF.

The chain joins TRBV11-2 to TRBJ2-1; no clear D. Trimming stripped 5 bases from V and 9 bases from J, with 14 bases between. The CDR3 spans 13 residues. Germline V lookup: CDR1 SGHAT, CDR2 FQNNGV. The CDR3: CASSGSGEIEQFF. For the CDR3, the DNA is TGTGCCAGCAGCGGTTCTGGAGAGATTGAGCAGTTCTTC.

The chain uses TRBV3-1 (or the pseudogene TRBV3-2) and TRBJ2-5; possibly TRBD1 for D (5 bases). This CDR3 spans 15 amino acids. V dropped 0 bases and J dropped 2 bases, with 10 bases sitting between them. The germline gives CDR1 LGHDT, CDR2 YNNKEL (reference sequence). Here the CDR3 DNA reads TGTGCCAGCAGCCAAGATCCGAGACAGCAAGAGACCCAGTACTTC. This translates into CASSQDPRQQETQYF.

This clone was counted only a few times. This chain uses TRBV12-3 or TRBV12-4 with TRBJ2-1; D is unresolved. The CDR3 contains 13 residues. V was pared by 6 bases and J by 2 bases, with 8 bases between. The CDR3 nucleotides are TGTGCCAGCAGGCAATCCCCCTACAATGAGCAGTTCTTC. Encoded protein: CASRQSPYNEQFF.

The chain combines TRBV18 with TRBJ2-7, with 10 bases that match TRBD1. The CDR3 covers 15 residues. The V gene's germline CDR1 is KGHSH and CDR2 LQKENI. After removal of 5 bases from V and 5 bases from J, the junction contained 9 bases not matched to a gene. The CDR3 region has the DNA TGTGCCAGCTCATCGCCCCGGGACAGGGGCCACGAGCAGTACTTC. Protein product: CASSSPRDRGHEQYF.

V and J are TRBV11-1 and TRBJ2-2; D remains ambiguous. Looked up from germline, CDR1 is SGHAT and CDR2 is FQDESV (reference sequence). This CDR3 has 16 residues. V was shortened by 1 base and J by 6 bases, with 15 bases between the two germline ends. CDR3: CASSLERRFESGELFF. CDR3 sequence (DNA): TGTGCCAGCAGCTTAGAAAGAAGGTTCGAGTCCGGGGAGCTGTTTTTT.

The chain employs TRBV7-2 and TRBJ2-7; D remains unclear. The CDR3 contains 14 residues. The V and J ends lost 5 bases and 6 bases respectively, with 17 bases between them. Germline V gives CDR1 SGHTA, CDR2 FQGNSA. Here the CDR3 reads CASSPRMTQGEQYF. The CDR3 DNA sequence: TGTGCCAGCAGCCCACGGATGACCCAAGGCGAGCAGTACTTC.

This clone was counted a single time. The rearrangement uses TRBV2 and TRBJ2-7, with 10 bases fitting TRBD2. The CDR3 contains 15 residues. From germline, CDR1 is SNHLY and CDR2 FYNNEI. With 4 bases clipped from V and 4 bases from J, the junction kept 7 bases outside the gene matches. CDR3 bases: TGTGCCAGCAGTGGACTAGCGGGCTTTCTGTACGAGCAGTACTTC. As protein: CASSGLAGFLYEQYF.

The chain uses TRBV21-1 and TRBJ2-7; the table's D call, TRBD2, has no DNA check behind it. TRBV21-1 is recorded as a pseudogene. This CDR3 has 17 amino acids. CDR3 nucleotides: TGTGCCAGCAGCAAAGGACTGATAGCTCCCCCAACCTACGAGCAGTACTTC. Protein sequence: CASSKGLIAPPTYEQYF.

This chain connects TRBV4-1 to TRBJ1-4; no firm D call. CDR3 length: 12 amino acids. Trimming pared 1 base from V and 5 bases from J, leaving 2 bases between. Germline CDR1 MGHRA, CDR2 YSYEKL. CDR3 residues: CASSQANEKLFF. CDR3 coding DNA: TGCGCCAGCAGCCAAGCCAATGAAAAACTGTTTTTT.

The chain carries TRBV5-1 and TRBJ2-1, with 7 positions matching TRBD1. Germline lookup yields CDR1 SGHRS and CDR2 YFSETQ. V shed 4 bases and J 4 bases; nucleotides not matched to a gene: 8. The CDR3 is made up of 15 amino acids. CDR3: CASSRYPGQYNEQFF. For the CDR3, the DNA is TGCGCCAGCAGCCGTTACCCGGGACAGTACAATGAGCAGTTCTTC.

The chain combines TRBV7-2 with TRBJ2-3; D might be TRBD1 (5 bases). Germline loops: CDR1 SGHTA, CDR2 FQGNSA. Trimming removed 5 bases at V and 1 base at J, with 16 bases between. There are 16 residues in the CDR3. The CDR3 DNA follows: TGTGCCAGCAGCGACCCCATTATGGGGCGCACAGATACGCAGTATTTT. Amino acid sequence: CASSDPIMGRTDTQYF.

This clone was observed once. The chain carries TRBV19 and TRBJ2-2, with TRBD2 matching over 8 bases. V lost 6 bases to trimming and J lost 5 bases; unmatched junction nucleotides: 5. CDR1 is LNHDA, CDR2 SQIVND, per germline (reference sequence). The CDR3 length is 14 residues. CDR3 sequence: CASREGLETGELFF. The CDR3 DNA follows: TGTGCCAGTAGGGAGGGACTAGAGACCGGGGAGCTGTTTTTT.

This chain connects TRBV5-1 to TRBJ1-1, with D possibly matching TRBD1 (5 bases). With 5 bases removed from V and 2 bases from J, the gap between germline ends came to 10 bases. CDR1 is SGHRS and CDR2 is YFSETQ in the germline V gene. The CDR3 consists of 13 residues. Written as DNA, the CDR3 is TGCGCCAGCAGAAATCAGGGTAACACTGAAGCTTTCTTT. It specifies CASRNQGNTEAFF.

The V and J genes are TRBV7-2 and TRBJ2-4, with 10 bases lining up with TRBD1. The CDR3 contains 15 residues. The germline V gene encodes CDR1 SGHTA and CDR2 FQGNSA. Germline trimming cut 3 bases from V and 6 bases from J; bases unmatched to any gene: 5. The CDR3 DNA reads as TGTGCCAGCAGCTTGCCCGGGACAGGGGTAAACATTCAGTACTTC. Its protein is CASSLPGTGVNIQYF.

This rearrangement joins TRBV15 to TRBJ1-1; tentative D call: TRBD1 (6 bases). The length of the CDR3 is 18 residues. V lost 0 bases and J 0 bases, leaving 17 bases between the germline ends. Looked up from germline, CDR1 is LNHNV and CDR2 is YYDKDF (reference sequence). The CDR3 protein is CATSRERDNGRLNTEAFF. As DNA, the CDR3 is TGTGCCACCAGCAGAGAACGGGACAATGGGAGATTGAACACTGAAGCTTTCTTT. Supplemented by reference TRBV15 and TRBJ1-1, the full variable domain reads DAMVIQNPRYQVTQFGKPVTLSCSQTLNHNVMYWYQQKSSQAPKLLFHYYDKDFNNEADTPDNFQSRRPNTSFCFLDIRSPGLGDTAMYLCATSRERDNGRLNTEAFFGQGTRLTVV.

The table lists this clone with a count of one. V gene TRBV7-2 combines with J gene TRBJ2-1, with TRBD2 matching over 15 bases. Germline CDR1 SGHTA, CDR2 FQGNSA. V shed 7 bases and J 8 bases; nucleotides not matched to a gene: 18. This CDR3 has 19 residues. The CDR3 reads CASTLAGTSGGPWWDEQFF. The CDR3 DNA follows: TGTGCCAGCACCCTCGCCGGGACTAGCGGGGGGCCCTGGTGGGATGAGCAGTTCTTC.

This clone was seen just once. The DNA of the CDR3 is TGTGCCAGCAGTGGGTTTCAAACTGGACTAGCGGGCGTCCAAGAGACCCAGTACTTC. Its protein product is CASSGFQTGLAGVQETQYF. This sequence joins TRBV2 and TRBJ2-5; the match to TRBD2 covers 11 bases. Germline CDR1 and CDR2: SNHLY and FYNNEI. Unmatched junction bases numbered 14, after V lost 4 bases and J lost 1 base. The CDR3 consists of 19 residues.

The CDR3 DNA sequence: TGCGCCAGCAACCTAGGGTGGGGCGTGAACACCGGGGAGCTGTTTTTT. It is translated as CASNLGWGVNTGELFF. The chain couples TRBV5-1 to TRBJ2-2, with a weak D call TRBD1 (5 bases). Germline V gives CDR1 SGHRS, CDR2 YFSETQ. The CDR3 has 16 residues. The germline V and J ends were trimmed by 6 bases and 1 base, with 16 bases remaining between them.

CDR3 sequence (DNA): TGTGCCAGCAGTTCCGCTCAGGGGGGAAATCAGCCCCAGCATTTT. Encoded protein: CASSSAQGGNQPQHF. The chain is built from TRBV28 and TRBJ1-5; TRBD1 matches at 7 bases. The trim removed 4 bases at V and 4 bases at J, leaving 7 bases unmatched. Germline CDR1 is MDHEN and CDR2 is SYDVKM. CDR3 size: 15 residues.

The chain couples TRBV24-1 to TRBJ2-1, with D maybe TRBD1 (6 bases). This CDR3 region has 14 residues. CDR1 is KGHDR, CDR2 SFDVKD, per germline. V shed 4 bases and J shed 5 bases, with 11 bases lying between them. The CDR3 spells CATSETGTHNEQFF. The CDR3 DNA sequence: TGTGCCACCAGTGAAACCGGGACACACAATGAGCAGTTCTTC.